The 30 T cell receptor beta chains in this list originate from one sample, sequenced in a study of shared clonotypes between healthy human individuals. Assay: immunoSEQ multiplex PCR; the TCRdb copy retains only in-frame clones and omits some. The table includes roughly 500,000 clones, about 85% detected once. The specimen was PBMCs. The source is a woman in her thirties or forties in good health. Some clones in this sample may be carry-over from other donors' samples.

The genes are TRBV5-1 and TRBJ1-4, with a weak D call TRBD1 (5 bases). Per germline, CDR1 SGHRS and CDR2 YFSETQ. The CDR3 has 14 amino acids. The V end was cut by 3 bases, the J end by 4 bases, with 10 bases between. Here the CDR3 reads CASSSGLVNEKLFF. The CDR3 nucleotides are TGCGCCAGCAGCTCGGGACTGGTTAATGAAAAACTGTTTTTT.

The rearrangement uses TRBV6-5 and TRBJ1-5; D gene uncertain. Germline CDR1 reads MNHEY; CDR2 reads SVGAGI. Trimming stripped 6 bases from V and 4 bases from J, with 13 bases between. The CDR3 extends over 14 amino acids. The CDR3 nucleotides read TGTGCCAGCAGGGGCCCCCACTCTAATCAGCCCCAGCATTTT. Its protein product is CASRGPHSNQPQHF.

V gene TRBV28 combines with J gene TRBJ2-7, with a possible D match to TRBD1 (5 bases). This CDR3 spans 15 amino acids. Germline CDR1 is MDHEN and CDR2 is SYDVKM. Deletions cut 5 bases from V and 6 bases from J, with 20 bases between. The CDR3 region has the DNA TGTGCCAGCAGTCATACCCCCAGGGTTCCAGGCGAGCAGTACTTC. Its translation is CASSHTPRVPGEQYF.

This clone was recorded only once. This chain joins TRBV28 and TRBJ2-7, with unresolved D. V lost 5 bases to trimming and J lost 6 bases, with 17 bases between them. This CDR3 comprises 14 residues. The germline V gene has CDR1 MDHEN and CDR2 SYDVKM. The chain's CDR3 is CASSPRHRQPEQYF. The CDR3 region has the DNA TGTGCCAGCAGTCCGAGACATAGGCAGCCCGAGCAGTACTTC.

The chain employs TRBV28 and TRBJ2-1; TRBD2 matches 13 bases. V dropped 4 bases and J dropped 0; count of bases not matched to a gene: 9. CDR1 and CDR2 (germline): MDHEN, SYDVKM. The length of the CDR3 is 19 residues. The CDR3 loop reads CASSSRTSGSPSSYNEQFF. The CDR3 DNA follows: TGTGCCAGCAGTTCCCGGACTAGCGGGAGCCCTAGCTCCTACAATGAGCAGTTCTTC.

The chain is built from TRBV6-5 and TRBJ2-6; D not certain. Germline loops: CDR1 MNHEY, CDR2 SVGAGI. The V gene lost 3 bases and the J gene lost 0 bases, with 3 bases spanning the gap. The CDR3 has 14 residues. The CDR3 here is CASSYNSGANVLTF. CDR3 bases: TGTGCCAGCAGTTATAACTCTGGGGCCAACGTCCTGACTTTC.

The CDR3 nucleotides read TGTGCCAGCAGCCAACCCTCTAGCGGGAGGGCCGGGGAGACCCAGTACTTC. Amino acid sequence: CASSQPSSGRAGETQYF. The V call is TRBV4-2, the J call TRBJ2-5; 12 bases map to TRBD2. This CDR3 has 17 residues. With V trimmed by 2 bases and J by 5 bases, 9 bases remained unmatched. CDR1 LGHNA and CDR2 YNFKEQ come from the germline V gene.

The V gene is TRBV2, the J gene TRBJ2-3; D is undetermined. The length of the CDR3 is 14 residues. The V end lost 3 bases, the J end lost 4 bases, and 11 bases lay between the germline ends. Germline V gene data show CDR1 as SNHLY and CDR2 as FYNNEI. The CDR3 loop reads CASSDLYGADTQYF. DNA for the CDR3: TGTGCCAGCAGTGACTTGTATGGGGCAGATACGCAGTATTTT.

This rearrangement joins TRBV20-1 to TRBJ2-1; no clear D. Trimming took 7 bases from V and 3 from J, leaving 7 bases between them. CDR1 and CDR2 (germline): DFQATT, SNEGSKA (reference sequence). The CDR3 contains 11 residues. CDR3 residues: CSGADYNEQFF. The CDR3 nucleotides read TGCAGTGGAGCAGACTACAATGAGCAGTTCTTC.

This chain connects TRBV4-1 to TRBJ1-5; D perhaps matches TRBD1 (5 bases). Between the trimmed V and J ends, which lost 0 bases and 5 bases, there was a span of 11 bases. Germline values: CDR1 MGHRA, CDR2 YSYEKL. The CDR3 length is 15 residues. This CDR3 is CASSQEIGADQPQHF. CDR3 nucleotides: TGCGCCAGCAGCCAAGAGATCGGGGCGGATCAGCCCCAGCATTTT.

The chain carries TRBV5-4 and TRBJ2-5; TRBD1 matches at 8 bases. V gave up 4 bases and J gave up 5 bases; unmatched junction bases: 13. In germline, CDR1 is SGHNT, CDR2 YYREEE (reference sequence). This CDR3 contains 16 residues. The CDR3 here is CASSPGQGSVFETQYF. In DNA form, the CDR3 reads TGTGCCAGCAGCCCCGGACAGGGTTCGGTATTTGAGACCCAGTACTTC.

V gene TRBV29-1 combines with J gene TRBJ2-3, with 10 bases matching TRBD1. The CDR3 is 15 amino acids. Germline V gives CDR1 SQVTM, CDR2 ANQGSEA. After removal of 6 bases from V and 2 bases from J, the junction contained 8 bases not matched to a gene. In nucleotides, the CDR3 is TGCAGCGTCCATTCCGGGACAGGGGCCACAGATACGCAGTATTTT. Amino acids: CSVHSGTGATDTQYF.

The V gene is TRBV7-8, the J gene TRBJ2-5, with D unclear. Near its end, the DNA agrees better with TRBJ2-7, so the J call may be wrong. Looked up from germline, CDR1 is SGHVS and CDR2 is FQNEAQ. There are 14 residues in the CDR3. This CDR3 reads CASSSRLQSYEQYF. The CDR3 DNA is TGTGCCAGCAGTAGCCGCCTCCAATCCTACGAGCAGTACTTC.

The chain carries TRBV10-3 and TRBJ1-2, with 11 positions matching TRBD1. Germline CDR1 reads ENHRY; CDR2 reads SYGVKD. V was pared by 8 bases and J by 7 bases, with 6 bases of the junction left unmatched. The CDR3 extends over 13 amino acids. CDR3 sequence reads: CAIRGQGESGYTF. Written as DNA, the CDR3 is TGTGCCATCCGGGGACAGGGGGAGAGTGGCTACACCTTC.

This clone has just a few counts. This sequence joins TRBV23-1 and TRBJ2-5, with 10 bases lining up with TRBD2. TRBV23-1 is assigned to the ORF class and has an uncertain function. The length of the CDR3 is 18 residues. With 4 bases clipped from V and 1 base from J, the junction kept 12 bases outside the gene matches. CDR3 protein: CASSPTSGPDRIQETQYF. The CDR3 region has the DNA TGCGCCAGCAGTCCGACTAGCGGGCCAGACCGTATCCAAGAGACCCAGTACTTC.

The chain employs TRBV6-1 and TRBJ2-3, with TRBD2 matching over 9 bases. Germline CDR1 reads MNHNS; CDR2 reads SASEGT. This CDR3 comprises 14 residues. V trimming: 8 bases; J trimming: 6 bases; junction bases outside the gene matches: 9. Written as DNA, the CDR3 is TGTGCCAGCTGGGGTAGCGGGAGTATCGATACGCAGTATTTT. Translating it yields CASWGSGSIDTQYF.

This rearrangement joins TRBV19 to TRBJ1-4; D unclear. The CDR3 totals 15 residues. CDR1 LNHDA and CDR2 SQIVND come from the germline V gene (reference sequence). Trimming pared 1 base from V and 3 bases from J, leaving 9 bases between. CDR3 sequence: CASSIGELPNEKLFF. In DNA form, the CDR3 reads TGTGCCAGTAGTATAGGGGAGTTACCTAATGAAAAACTGTTTTTT. The complete variable domain, with remaining parts taken from reference TRBV19 and TRBJ1-4, reads DGGITQSPKYLFRKEGQNVTLSCEQNLNHDAMYWYRQDPGQGLRLIYYSQIVNDFQKGDIAEGYSVSREKKESFPLTVTSAQKNPTAFYLCASSIGELPNEKLFFGSGTQLSVL.

The J gene is TRBJ2-4, the V gene TRBV11-3; D is unclear. The germline V gene encodes CDR1 SGHNT and CDR2 YENEEA. The CDR3 consists of 12 residues. The ends were cut back, 0 bases at V and 12 bases at J, with 9 bases in the middle. The chain's CDR3 is CASSLDQRTQYF. CDR3 sequence (DNA): TGTGCCAGCAGCTTAGATCAGAGAACTCAGTACTTC.

This sequence joins TRBV4-2 and TRBJ1-5; D remains ambiguous. Germline lookup yields CDR1 LGHNA and CDR2 YNFKEQ. V gave up 1 base and J gave up 0 bases, with 10 bases separating them. The CDR3 runs 16 residues. The CDR3 spells CASSQGISHSNQPQHF. The CDR3 coding sequence is TGTGCCAGCAGCCAAGGTATAAGCCATAGCAATCAGCCCCAGCATTTT.

The V call is TRBV5-1, the J call TRBJ2-7, with 8 nucleotides matching TRBD1. This CDR3 is built from 16 residues. Trimming removed 1 base from V and 3 bases from J; junction bases left unmatched: 9. Per the germline V gene, CDR1 is SGHRS and CDR2 is YFSETQ. CDR3 DNA sequence: TGCGCCAGCAGCTTGTCACAGGGGGAATCCTTCTACGAGCAGTACTTC. The encoded protein is CASSLSQGESFYEQYF.

The chain has TRBV4-2 and TRBJ2-7; no clear D gene. Trimming pared 1 base from V and 2 bases from J, leaving 9 bases between. CDR1 and CDR2 from the germline V gene are LGHNA and YNFKEQ. There are 14 residues in the CDR3. The CDR3 region is CASSQAGGAYEQYF. The CDR3 region has the DNA TGTGCCAGCAGCCAAGCTGGTGGTGCCTACGAGCAGTACTTC.

The rearrangement links TRBV25-1 to TRBJ2-1; no definite D call. CDR1 MGHDK and CDR2 SYGVNS come from the germline V gene. V dropped 1 base and J dropped 5 bases, with 9 bases sitting between them. This CDR3 is 14 amino acids long. The CDR3 region is CASSELGQDNEQFF. The CDR3 DNA is TGTGCCAGCAGTGAATTAGGGCAAGACAATGAGCAGTTCTTC.

The chain combines TRBV30 with TRBJ2-3, with 8 bases matching TRBD2. The CDR3 runs 13 residues. Trimming cost V 5 bases and J 5 bases; bases outside gene matches: 6. The V gene's germline CDR1 is GTSNPN and CDR2 SVGIG (reference sequence). In DNA form, the CDR3 reads TGTGCCTGGGGACTAGCTGTCAGAGATACGCAGTATTTT. It yields the protein CAWGLAVRDTQYF.

CDR3 residues: CASSAGLAGTNEQFF. As DNA, the CDR3 is TGTGCCAGCAGTGCGGGACTAGCGGGAACCAATGAGCAGTTCTTC. V is TRBV5-6 and J is TRBJ2-1; 13 positions match TRBD2. This CDR3 spans 15 amino acids. The germline gives CDR1 SGHDT, CDR2 YYEEEE. The V gene end was trimmed by 5 bases and the J gene end by 6 bases; junction bases not matched to a gene: 5.

This clone has just one count. The CDR3 nucleotides are TGTGCCAGTAGCTCATTCATTCAGCCCCAGCATTTT. Translation gives CASSSFIQPQHF. The chain has TRBV19 and TRBJ1-5; no definite D call. V was clipped by 6 bases and J by 6 bases, with 9 bases between them. CDR1 and CDR2 (germline): LNHDA, SQIVND (reference sequence). The CDR3 runs to 12 residues.

The chain carries TRBV10-3 and TRBJ1-3; D is unresolved. Germline V gene sequence: CDR1 ENHRY, CDR2 SYGVKD. This CDR3 contains 15 residues. V lost 3 bases and J 0 bases, leaving 9 bases between the germline ends. The DNA for the CDR3 is TGTGCCATCAGTGACAACAGCCTCTCTGGAAACACCATATATTTT. Residues: CAISDNSLSGNTIYF.

The chain joins TRBV27 to TRBJ2-6, with 8 bases lining up with TRBD2. V was pared by 5 bases and J by 3 bases, with 9 bases of the junction left unmatched. The CDR3 loop spans 17 amino acids. CDR1 and CDR2 (germline): MNHEY, SMNVEV (reference sequence). The CDR3: CASSKPGGNNGANVLTF. The CDR3 nucleotides read TGTGCCAGCAGTAAACCGGGAGGGAATAATGGGGCCAACGTCCTGACTTTC.

The chain is built from TRBV7-2 and TRBJ2-3; either TRBD1 or TRBD2 may supply D (6 bases each). Germline loops: CDR1 SGHTA, CDR2 FQGNSA. Trimming removed 3 bases from V and 6 bases from J, with 13 bases in between. The CDR3 covers 14 residues. This chain's CDR3 is CASSFGGQPDTQYF. The CDR3 coding sequence is TGTGCCAGCAGCTTCGGGGGCCAGCCCGATACGCAGTATTTT.

This clone showed up just once. The chain employs TRBV27 and TRBJ1-4; 8 nucleotides line up with TRBD1. With 5 bases clipped from V and 0 bases from J, the junction kept 5 bases outside the gene matches. This CDR3 region has 16 residues. Germline assignment: CDR1 MNHEY and CDR2 SMNVEV (reference sequence). CDR3 DNA sequence: TGTGCCAGCAGTCACAGGGGGGTTGCAACTAATGAAAAACTGTTTTTT. Residues: CASSHRGVATNEKLFF.

For this clone: A read error may account for a junction end that differs from germline. The rearrangement uses TRBV30 and TRBJ2-7; D gene uncertain. Per the germline V gene, CDR1 is GTSNPN and CDR2 is SVGIG (reference sequence). The CDR3 sequence is 12 residues long. This CDR3 is CAWSSSSSEQYF. The CDR3 DNA sequence: TGTGCCTGGAGTTCCTCGTCCTCCGAGCAGTACTTC.